A single sample gave rise to the 9 T cell receptor beta chains below, sequenced in a study of OX40 agonist ivuxolimab in advanced cancers. Data came from immunoSEQ multiplex PCR; TCRdb stores just in-frame clones and leaves some out. The data show roughly 50,000 clones, over 70% seen once. The material sequenced was CD4+ or CD8+ T cells sorted from blood, taken in a trial of the OX40 agonist ivuxolimab. Every receptor here comes from an adult with an advanced solid tumor such as melanoma, head and neck, liver or kidney cancer.

The rearrangement uses TRBV6-1 and TRBJ1-2, with 9 nucleotides matching TRBD1. The CDR3 sequence is 13 residues long. J was trimmed by 4 bases and V by 6 bases; bases with no gene match: 3. The germline V gene has CDR1 MNHNS and CDR2 SASEGT. CDR3 in amino acids: CASREDRGYGYTF. DNA of the CDR3: TGTGCCAGCAGAGAGGACAGGGGCTATGGCTACACCTTC.

The rearrangement joins TRBV7-2 to TRBJ1-6; no clear D gene. Trimming removed 5 bases at V and 4 bases at J, with 9 bases between. Per the germline V gene, CDR1 is SGHTA and CDR2 is FQGNSA. The CDR3 is 14 amino acids. The CDR3 nucleotides are TGTGCCAGCAGCCATGGACGATATAATTCACCCCTCCACTTT. Its protein product is CASSHGRYNSPLHF.

This chain links TRBV7-7 with TRBJ2-5; no firm D call. This CDR3 spans 16 amino acids. Trimming removed 5 bases from V and 2 bases from J, with 18 bases in between. CDR1 and CDR2 from the germline V gene are SSHAT and FNYEAQ (reference sequence). CDR3 region: CASSPLRHSEQETQYF. CDR3 DNA sequence: TGTGCCAGCAGCCCCTTAAGACACTCCGAACAAGAGACCCAGTACTTC.

The chain employs TRBV29-1 and TRBJ1-5, with 8 bases fitting TRBD1. Germline CDR1 SQVTM, CDR2 ANQGSEA. This CDR3 is 12 amino acids long. J gave up 4 bases and V 8 bases, and 4 bases lay outside the gene matches. The CDR3 reads CSTRTGNQPQHF. CDR3 nucleotides: TGCAGCACACGGACAGGGAATCAGCCCCAGCATTTT.

The chain joins TRBV7-9 to TRBJ2-3; no clear D gene. Trimming took off 2 bases at V and 3 bases at J, with 6 bases between the two ends. Per the germline V gene, CDR1 is SEHNR and CDR2 is FQNEAQ (reference sequence). CDR3 size: 13 residues. The CDR3 here is CASSLTETDTQYF. For the CDR3, the DNA is TGTGCCAGCAGCTTAACAGAGACAGATACGCAGTATTTT. The complete variable domain, with remaining parts taken from reference TRBV7-9 and TRBJ2-3, reads DTGVSQNPRHKITKRGQNVTFRCDPISEHNRLYWYRQTLGQGPEFLTYFQNEAQLEKSRLLSDRFSAERPKGSFSTLEIQRTEQGDSAMYLCASSLTETDTQYFGPGTRLTVL.

CDR3: CASSGFQNTEAFF. The DNA for the CDR3 is TGTGCCAGCAGTGGTTTTCAGAACACTGAAGCTTTCTTT. This chain links TRBV2 with TRBJ1-1; D not certain. This CDR3 region has 13 residues. CDR1 is SNHLY and CDR2 is FYNNEI in the germline V gene. The V end lost 4 bases, the J end lost 1 base, and 7 bases lay between the germline ends. Full variable domain (missing parts from reference TRBV2 and TRBJ1-1): EPEVTQTPSHQVTQMGQEVILRCVPISNHLYFYWYRQILGQKVEFLVSFYNNEISEKSEIFDDQFSVERPDGSNFTLKIRSTKLEDSAMYFCASSGFQNTEAFFGQGTRLTVV.

This clone has a single count. This chain joins TRBV7-9 and TRBJ1-2, with 7 positions matching TRBD1. The CDR3 runs to 15 residues. Germline V gene sequence: CDR1 SEHNR, CDR2 FQNEAQ (reference sequence). The trim removed 2 bases at V and 4 bases at J, leaving 7 bases unmatched. The CDR3 is CASSLQTGTAYGYTF. The CDR3, as DNA: TGTGCCAGCAGCTTACAAACCGGGACAGCCTATGGCTACACCTTC.

CDR3 nucleotide sequence: TGTGCCAGCAGCTTGGGCGGGAGGCCCTACAATGAGCAGTTCTTC. It translates to CASSLGGRPYNEQFF. The chain recombines TRBV11-1 with TRBJ2-1, with 8 bases matching TRBD2. The V and J ends lost 3 bases and 2 bases, in that order; junction bases with no gene match: 3. CDR1 SGHAT and CDR2 FQDESV come from the germline V gene (reference sequence). CDR3 length: 15 residues.

The chain is built from TRBV4-1 and TRBJ2-6; D unresolved. This CDR3 comprises 14 residues. Trimming cost V 6 bases and J 0 bases, with 6 bases left between them. Germline CDR1 and CDR2: MGHRA and YSYEKL. In nucleotides, the CDR3 is TGCGCCAGCAGTAGTAGCTCTGGGGCCAACGTCCTGACTTTC. This encodes CASSSSSGANVLTF.